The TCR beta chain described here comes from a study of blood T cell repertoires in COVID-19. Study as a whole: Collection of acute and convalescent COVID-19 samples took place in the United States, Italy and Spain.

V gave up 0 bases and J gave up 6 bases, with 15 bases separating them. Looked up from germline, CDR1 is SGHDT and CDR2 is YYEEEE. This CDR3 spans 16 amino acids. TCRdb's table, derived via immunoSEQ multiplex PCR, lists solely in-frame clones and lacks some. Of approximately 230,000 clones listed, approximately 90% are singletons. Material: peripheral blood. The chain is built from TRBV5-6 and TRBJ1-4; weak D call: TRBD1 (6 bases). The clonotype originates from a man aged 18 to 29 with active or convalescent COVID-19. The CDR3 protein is CASSLAGQNADEKLFF. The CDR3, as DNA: TGTGCCAGCAGCTTGGCCGGACAGAACGCAGATGAAAAACTGTTTTTT.